Presented here are 25 T cell receptor beta chains from one specimen sequenced in a study of shared clonotypes between healthy human individuals. CD45RO negativity and positive selection for CCR7 defined naive CD8 cells, a population that excluded terminally differentiated effector memory CD45RA+ cells. Clones were read by immunoSEQ multiplex PCR, and TCRdb kept only the in-frame ones, dropping some. The sample carries under 1 million clones, 96% recorded once. The sample taken for sequencing was naive CD8+ T cells sorted from blood. The receptor set was obtained from a man aged 25 to 45 in good health.

This clone is a singleton in its sample. The chain employs TRBV28 and TRBJ2-7; D may be TRBD1 or TRBD2 (5 bases each). The CDR3 runs 17 residues. V lost 5 bases and J 2 bases, leaving 22 bases between the germline ends. Germline loops: CDR1 MDHEN, CDR2 SYDVKM. CDR3 region: CASSTRDGVTLPYEQYF. The DNA of the CDR3 is TGTGCCAGCAGTACCCGGGACGGAGTAACCCTGCCCTACGAGCAGTACTTC.

The chain links TRBV29-1 to TRBJ2-3, with TRBD2 identical over 11 bases. Germline V gives CDR1 SQVTM, CDR2 ANQGSEA. J lost 2 bases, V lost 6 bases, and 1 base had no gene match. This CDR3 is built from 13 residues. Here the CDR3 DNA reads TGCAGCGTGACTAGCGGGATCACAGATACGCAGTATTTT. Translated: CSVTSGITDTQYF.

The chain has TRBV11-3 and TRBJ2-1; 13 bases line up with TRBD2. Per the germline V gene, CDR1 is SGHNT and CDR2 is YENEEA. CDR3 size: 15 residues. The V segment lost 5 bases and the J segment 5 bases; nucleotides outside the gene matches: 3. The CDR3 region is CASSQGLAGNNEQFF. Written as DNA, the CDR3 is TGTGCCAGCAGCCAGGGACTAGCGGGAAACAATGAGCAGTTCTTC.

The CDR3 is CASSEVEQATSYEQYF. In DNA, the CDR3 is TGTGCCAGCAGTGAAGTGGAACAGGCGACCTCCTACGAGCAGTACTTC. The chain is built from TRBV2 and TRBJ2-7, with a tentative D call TRBD1 (5 bases). The CDR3 covers 16 residues. The germline V gene encodes CDR1 SNHLY and CDR2 FYNNEI. V was shortened by 1 base and J by 0 bases, with 13 bases between the two germline ends. The variable domain in full, completed from reference TRBV2 and TRBJ2-7, reads EPEVTQTPSHQVTQMGQEVILRCVPISNHLYFYWYRQILGQKVEFLVSFYNNEISEKSEIFDDQFSVERPDGSNFTLKIRSTKLEDSAMYFCASSEVEQATSYEQYFGPGTRLTVT.

This clone appeared a single time. The chain employs TRBV16 and TRBJ2-2; 9 nucleotides match TRBD1. CDR3 length: 16 amino acids. Germline V gene sequence: CDR1 KGHSY, CDR2 FQNENV. V was pared by 3 bases and J by 3 bases, with 5 bases of the junction left unmatched. CDR3 sequence reads: CASSQRGQGYTGELFF. CDR3 in DNA: TGTGCCAGCAGCCAGCGGGGACAGGGCTACACCGGGGAGCTGTTTTTT.

This chain connects TRBV7-9 to TRBJ1-5, with 10 positions matching TRBD1. Germline V gene sequence: CDR1 SEHNR, CDR2 FQNEAQ (reference sequence). The V segment lost 5 bases and the J segment 7 bases; nucleotides outside the gene matches: 5. The CDR3 length is 14 residues. The CDR3: CASSPGTGAQPQHF. CDR3 nucleotide sequence: TGTGCCAGCAGCCCCGGGACAGGGGCCCAGCCCCAGCATTTT.

J is TRBJ2-2 and V is TRBV25-1; TRBD2 might be the D (5 bases). The CDR3 runs 17 residues. V lost 6 bases and J 5 bases, leaving 22 bases between the germline ends. Germline V CDR1 and CDR2: MGHDK, SYGVNS. CDR3 DNA: TGTGCCAGCAGCACCGTGGTGGTAGGGAGTCGGACCGGGGAGCTGTTTTTT. Translating gives CASSTVVVGSRTGELFF.

The chain uses TRBV29-1 and TRBJ2-1; perhaps TRBD1 as D (5 bases). The CDR3 totals 13 residues. Germline assignment: CDR1 SQVTM and CDR2 ANQGSEA. V lost 1 base and J lost 4, with 8 bases in between. CDR3 nucleotides: TGCAGCGTTGAAGGTTACAGGTACAATGAGCAGTTCTTC. This sequence encodes CSVEGYRYNEQFF.

CDR3 sequence (DNA): TGTGCCAGCAGCTTTCTGCGGGAGGAGGGGCAGTACTTC. It translates to CASSFLREEGQYF. The chain combines TRBV11-2 with TRBJ2-7, with TRBD2 matching over 8 bases. The CDR3 length is 13 residues. V lost 3 bases to trimming and J lost 9 bases; unmatched junction nucleotides: 7. Germline CDR1 is SGHAT and CDR2 is FQNNGV. Full variable domain (rest looked up from reference TRBV11-2 and TRBJ2-7): EAGVAQSPRYKIIEKRQSVAFWCNPISGHATLYWYQQILGQGPKLLIQFQNNGVVDDSQLPKDRFSAERLKGVDSTLKIQPAKLEDSAVYLCASSFLREEGQYFGPGTRLTVT.

The chain carries TRBV28 and TRBJ2-7, with 11 bases matching TRBD2. With 4 bases clipped from V and 2 bases from J, the junction kept 7 bases outside the gene matches. Looked up from germline, CDR1 is MDHEN and CDR2 is SYDVKM. This CDR3 comprises 16 residues. CDR3 sequence reads: CASSYTVAGGAYEQYF. The CDR3 DNA sequence: TGTGCCAGCAGTTATACTGTAGCGGGAGGGGCCTACGAGCAGTACTTC.

The J gene is TRBJ2-7, the V gene TRBV19, with TRBD1 identical over 9 bases. This CDR3 contains 15 residues. V gave up 4 bases and J gave up 7 bases; unmatched junction bases: 11. Germline V lookup: CDR1 LNHDA, CDR2 SQIVND (reference sequence). This CDR3 reads CASSSPGQGPWEQYF. The CDR3 region has the DNA TGTGCCAGTAGTAGCCCCGGACAGGGGCCCTGGGAGCAGTACTTC.

The CDR3 sequence is CAISGTGTTHSNYGYTF. The CDR3 DNA is TGTGCCATCAGTGGCACCGGGACAACTCATTCTAACTATGGCTACACCTTC. V is TRBV10-3 and J is TRBJ1-2; D might be TRBD1 (6 bases). Trimming left V 4 bases short and J 0 bases short, with 18 bases between. In germline, CDR1 is ENHRY, CDR2 SYGVKD. The CDR3 length is 17 residues.

The chain recombines TRBV7-9 with TRBJ2-1, with D perhaps matching TRBD1 (5 bases). Trimming took off 10 bases at V and 5 bases at J, with 15 bases between the two ends. Germline V lookup: CDR1 SEHNR, CDR2 FQNEAQ (reference sequence). The CDR3 spans 13 residues. In nucleotides, the CDR3 is TGTGCCACGATGCATAGGGGAAACAATGAGCAGTTCTTC. This gives the protein CATMHRGNNEQFF. Using reference TRBV7-9 and TRBJ2-1 for the parts outside the CDR3, the full variable domain is DTGVSQNPRHKITKRGQNVTFRCDPISEHNRLYWYRQTLGQGPEFLTYFQNEAQLEKSRLLSDRFSAERPKGSFSTLEIQRTEQGDSAMYLCATMHRGNNEQFFGPGTRLTVL.

V is TRBV7-9 and J is TRBJ1-2; D is possibly TRBD1 (6 bases). The CDR3 is 15 amino acids. The V gene lost 5 bases and the J gene lost 1 base, with 14 bases spanning the gap. CDR1 is SEHNR and CDR2 is FQNEAQ in the germline V gene (reference sequence). The CDR3 DNA reads TGTGCCAGCAGCCACAGGGAAGGGGTTAACTATGGCTACACCTTC. Protein product: CASSHREGVNYGYTF.

The chain combines TRBV13 with TRBJ1-1, with D possibly matching TRBD1 (6 bases). There are 14 residues in the CDR3. The V gene's germline CDR1 is PRHDT and CDR2 FYEKMQ (reference sequence). V was shortened by 0 bases and J by 8 bases, with 13 bases between the two germline ends. As DNA, the CDR3 is TGTGCCAGCAGCTTAGGCATCGGACAGAGAGAAGCTTTCTTT. Its translation: CASSLGIGQREAFF. The variable domain in full, with the rest retrieved from reference TRBV13 and TRBJ1-1, is AAGVIQSPRHLIKEKRETATLKCYPIPRHDTVYWYQQGPGQDPQFLISFYEKMQSDKGSIPDRFSAQQFSDYHSELNMSSLELGDSALYFCASSLGIGQREAFFGQGTRLTVV.

This clone appeared a single time. This sequence joins TRBV4-2 and TRBJ2-1; 9 bases line up with TRBD1. This CDR3 is 15 amino acids long. Germline V CDR1 and CDR2: LGHNA, YNFKEQ. The V gene end was trimmed by 3 bases and the J gene end by 8 bases; junction bases not matched to a gene: 8. CDR3 protein: CASSHASGQGDEQFF. DNA for the CDR3: TGTGCCAGCAGCCATGCCTCGGGACAGGGCGATGAGCAGTTCTTC.

The genes are TRBV2 and TRBJ1-5; D may be TRBD1 (6 bases). Germline CDR1 and CDR2: SNHLY and FYNNEI. This CDR3 region has 13 residues. V shed 6 bases and J shed 1 base, with 7 bases lying between them. In nucleotides, the CDR3 is TGTGCCAGCAGGGGGACAAGCAATCAGCCCCAGCATTTT. Its translation is CASRGTSNQPQHF.

The chain is built from TRBV9 and TRBJ2-1; D uncertain. Germline-derived CDR1 and CDR2 are SGDLS and YYNGEE. This CDR3 is 17 amino acids long. The V end was cut by 4 bases, the J end by 10 bases, with 27 bases between. The CDR3 protein is CASSSGPDTGAKQEQFF. The CDR3 DNA is TGTGCCAGCAGCTCAGGCCCCGATACCGGCGCCAAGCAGGAGCAGTTCTTC.

The V gene is TRBV7-9, the J gene TRBJ2-3; 10 bases are a match to TRBD2. The germline gives CDR1 SEHNR, CDR2 FQNEAQ (reference sequence). The V and J ends lost 5 bases and 6 bases, in that order; junction bases with no gene match: 20. The CDR3 runs 19 residues. For the CDR3, the DNA is TGTGCCAGCAGCATCGTGACCTCTAGCGGGGGTACACTAGTCGATACGCAGTATTTT. It is translated as CASSIVTSSGGTLVDTQYF.

For this clone: Other DNA sequences of this sample code for an identical CDR3. The V gene is TRBV5-1, the J gene TRBJ2-7; tentative D call: TRBD1 (5 bases). This CDR3 is 13 amino acids long. V was shortened by 0 bases and J by 4 bases, with 8 bases between the two germline ends. The germline V gene encodes CDR1 SGHRS and CDR2 YFSETQ. CDR3 nucleotides: TGCGCCAGCAGCTTGGGACAGAGTTACGAGCAGTACTTC. Its translation is CASSLGQSYEQYF.

The V call is TRBV19, the J call TRBJ2-7; tentative D call: TRBD2 (5 bases). The CDR3 consists of 16 residues. Per germline, CDR1 LNHDA and CDR2 SQIVND (reference sequence). V shed 0 bases and J shed 3 bases, with 15 bases lying between them. CDR3 nucleotide sequence: TGTGCCAGTAGTATAGATCTACAAAACGCGGGCTACGAGCAGTACTTC. Its protein product is CASSIDLQNAGYEQYF.

V and J are TRBV27 and TRBJ2-1; D is unresolved. The CDR3 has 15 amino acids. The germline V gene has CDR1 MNHEY and CDR2 SMNVEV (reference sequence). Trimming left V 6 bases short and J 5 bases short, with 17 bases between. The CDR3 here is CASSLRRTSDNEQFF. CDR3 DNA sequence: TGTGCCAGCAGCTTGCGGCGTACTTCCGACAATGAGCAGTTCTTC.

V and J are TRBV7-8 and TRBJ2-7; 12 bases are a match to TRBD2. J was trimmed by 4 bases and V by 6 bases; bases with no gene match: 13. The CDR3 has 17 residues. Germline-derived CDR1 and CDR2 are SGHVS and FQNEAQ. This CDR3 reads CASSLRASGRGEYEQYF. CDR3 in DNA: TGTGCCAGCAGTCTGCGGGCTAGCGGGAGGGGGGAGTACGAGCAGTACTTC.

Of note for this clone: This specimen includes other DNA sequences encoding the same CDR3. The chain couples TRBV7-9 to TRBJ2-7, with D possibly being TRBD1 (6 bases). This CDR3 contains 12 residues. V dropped 1 base and J dropped 6 bases, with 7 bases sitting between them. The V gene's germline CDR1 is SEHNR and CDR2 FQNEAQ (reference sequence). In DNA, the CDR3 is TGTGCCAGCAGCTTAGGAGGGGGCGAGCAGTACTTC. As protein: CASSLGGGEQYF.

This chain joins TRBV5-5 and TRBJ1-4; TRBD1 might be the D (5 bases). CDR1 SGHKS and CDR2 YYEKEE come from the germline V gene (reference sequence). Trimming left V 0 bases short and J 7 bases short, with 13 bases between. The CDR3 runs 15 residues. As DNA, the CDR3 is TGTGCCAGCAGCTTGGCCGATATAGGGACTGAAAAACTGTTTTTT. Protein: CASSLADIGTEKLFF.